This T cell receptor beta chain is drawn from a study of blood T cell repertoires in COVID-19. At the level of the study: Sample material is recorded as cDNA or gDNA derived from T cells, B-cell-depleted T cells, or PBMCs.

Trimming took 4 bases from V and 0 from J; bases not matched to a gene: 1. The CDR3 has 14 residues. The germline V gene encodes CDR1 LGHDT and CDR2 YNNKEL (reference sequence). Per the original data handling: Scientists estimated how many nucleated cells there were by amplifying reference gene primers. Sequenced by immunoSEQ multiplex PCR; TCRdb stores in-frame clones only, minus some. V and J calls plus clone size are reproduced from that table; the DNA served to infer D and trimming. The sample contains hundreds of thousands of clones, approximately 89% of which appear only once. Seattle researchers signed up patients amid active infection and tracked them longitudinally. This clone came up a few times.

The sequenced sample was peripheral blood. This sequence originates from a young man with COVID-19, enrolled during active disease. The chain has TRBV3-1 (or the pseudogene TRBV3-2) and TRBJ2-3; 7 positions agree with TRBD2. CDR3 loop: CASSPRGSTDTQYF. In nucleotides, the CDR3 is TGTGCCAGCAGCCCGCGGGGGAGCACAGATACGCAGTATTTT.